What follows describes a single TCR beta chain. This entry belongs to a study of blood T cell repertoires in COVID-19. Across the study: Both acute and convalescent COVID-19 samples were obtained from the United States, Italy and Spain.

This CDR3 spans 14 amino acids. V gave up 1 base and J gave up 9 bases, with 13 bases separating them. Germline V lookup: CDR1 SGHTA, CDR2 FQGNSA. TCRdb's copy holds only in-frame clones and misses some; the assay was immunoSEQ multiplex PCR. The sample lists around 260,000 clones; approximately 90% were seen once. The receptor was isolated from a man aged 55 to 70 who had recovered from COVID-19. Sequencing used peripheral blood. The J gene is TRBJ1-5, the V gene TRBV7-2, with D possibly being TRBD1 (5 bases). This CDR3 reads CASSLVVGPRPQHF. The CDR3 region has the DNA TGTGCCAGCAGCTTAGTCGTGGGGCCACGGCCCCAGCATTTT.